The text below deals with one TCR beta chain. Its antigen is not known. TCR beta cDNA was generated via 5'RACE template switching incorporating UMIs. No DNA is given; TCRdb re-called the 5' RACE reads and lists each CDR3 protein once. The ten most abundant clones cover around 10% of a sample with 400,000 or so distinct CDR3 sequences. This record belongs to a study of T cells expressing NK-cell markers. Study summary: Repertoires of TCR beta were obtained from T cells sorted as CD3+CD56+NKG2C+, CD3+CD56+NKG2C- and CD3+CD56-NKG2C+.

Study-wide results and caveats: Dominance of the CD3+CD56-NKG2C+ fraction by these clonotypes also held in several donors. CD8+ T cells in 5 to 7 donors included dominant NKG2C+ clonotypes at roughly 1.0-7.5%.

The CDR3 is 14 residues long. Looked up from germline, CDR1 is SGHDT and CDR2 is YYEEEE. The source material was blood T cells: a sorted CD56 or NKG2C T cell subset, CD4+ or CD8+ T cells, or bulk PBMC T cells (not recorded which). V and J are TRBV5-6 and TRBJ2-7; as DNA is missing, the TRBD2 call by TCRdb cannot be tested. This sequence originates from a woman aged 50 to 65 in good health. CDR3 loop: CASSLSVGGTGTYF.